The 4 T cell receptor beta chains listed next were all sequenced from one sample in a study of T cells in Graves' hyperthyroidism and ophthalmopathy. Amplified TCR beta CDR3 regions came from RNA transcripts. A set of HTBI primers served as the primers for a first-round RT-PCR of the TCR CDR3. TCRdb reanalysed the multiplex PCR reads using MiXCR and keeps one entry per CDR3 protein. The sample lists some 760,000 distinct CDR3 sequences; 14% were seen once. The source material was blood. Receptors originate from a woman between 18 and 30 years old with Graves' hyperthyroidism.

The gene calls are TRBV15 and TRBJ1-2; the D gene is possibly TRBD1 (5 bases). CDR1 is LNHNV and CDR2 is YYDKDF in the germline V gene (reference sequence). The CDR3 contains 15 residues. V lost 7 bases and J lost 0, with 15 bases in between. The CDR3 loop is CATTPRRDANYGYTF. The DNA for the CDR3 is TGTGCCACCACCCCCCGCAGGGATGCTAACTATGGCTACACCTTC.

This clonotype was counted ten times or more. The J gene is TRBJ2-1, the V gene TRBV7-2; maybe TRBD2 (5 bases). This CDR3 spans 14 amino acids. Germline assignment: CDR1 SGHTA and CDR2 FQGNSA. V shed 1 base and J shed 2 bases, with 6 bases lying between them. CDR3 sequence: CASSLGTPYNEQFF. The CDR3 DNA reads as TGTGCCAGCAGCTTAGGGACTCCCTACAATGAGCAGTTCTTC.

This clonotype appeared once. For the CDR3, the DNA is TGTGCCACCAGTGGGTCTTGGGATCAGCCCCAGCATTTT. This translates into CATSGSWDQPQHF. The chain combines TRBV24-1 with TRBJ1-5, with D unclear. CDR1 KGHDR and CDR2 SFDVKD come from the germline V gene. V shed 5 bases and J shed 5 bases, with 9 bases lying between them. The CDR3 is made up of 13 amino acids.

At least ten counts were recorded for this clonotype. DNA of the CDR3: TGCAGTGCTAGAGATCCTCAGGGAGGCTACACCTTC. Protein sequence: CSARDPQGGYTF. The chain uses TRBV20-1 and TRBJ1-2, with a weak D call TRBD1 (5 bases). Trimming cost V 0 bases and J 8 bases, with 10 bases left between them. CDR3 length equals 12 residues. Per the germline V gene, CDR1 is DFQATT and CDR2 is SNEGSKA (reference sequence).